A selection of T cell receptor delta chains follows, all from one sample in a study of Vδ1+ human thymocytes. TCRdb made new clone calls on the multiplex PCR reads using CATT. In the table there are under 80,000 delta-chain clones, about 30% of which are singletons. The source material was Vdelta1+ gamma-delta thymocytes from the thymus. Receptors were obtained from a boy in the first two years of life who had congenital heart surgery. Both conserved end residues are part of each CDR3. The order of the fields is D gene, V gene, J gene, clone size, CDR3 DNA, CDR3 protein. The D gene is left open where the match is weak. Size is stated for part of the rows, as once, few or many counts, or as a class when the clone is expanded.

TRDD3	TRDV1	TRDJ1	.	TGTGCTCTTGGGGAAGCCTCCTGGGGGGCAAGAGGCACCGATAAACTCATCTTT	CALGEASWGARGTDKLIF
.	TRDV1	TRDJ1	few	TGTGCTCTTGGGGATGGCCTAGGGATAATTGATAAACTCATCTTT	CALGDGLGIIDKLIF
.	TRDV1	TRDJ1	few	TGTGCTCTTGGGGAACCTCCACCACTCCGGATCACCGATAAACTCATCTTT	CALGEPPPLRITDKLIF
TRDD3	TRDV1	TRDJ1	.	TGTGCTCTTGGGGAACTCCCCCCCTACTTTACCACTCGCTGGGGGGCCTTCACCGATAAACTCATCTTT	CALGELPPYFTTRWGAFTDKLIF
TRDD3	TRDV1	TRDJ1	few	TGTGCTCTTGGGGACCCTTTAACCCGATTCCTACCGAACGGTCATACTGGGGGATACTGGGGTCCCGATAAACTCATCTTT	CALGDPLTRFLPNGHTGGYWGPDKLIF
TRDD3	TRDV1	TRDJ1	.	TGTGCTCTTGGGGAACTGATGCGCGAAGGGGGATACGGGTACACCGATAAACTCATCTTT	CALGELMREGGYGYTDKLIF
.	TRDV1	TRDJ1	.	TGTGCTCTTGGGGAAAACAGTCCGCCCTCCAAGAGATCCGGTAAACTCATCTTT	CALGENSPPSKRSGKLIF
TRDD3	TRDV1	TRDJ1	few	TGTGCTCTTGGGGAACTATCCCCCTTACTGGGGGATACGCCCGATAAACTCATCTTT	CALGELSPLLGDTPDKLIF
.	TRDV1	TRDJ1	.	TGTGCTCTTGGGGTTTTCCCACTCGTACCCGATAAACTCATCTTT	CALGVFPLVPDKLIF
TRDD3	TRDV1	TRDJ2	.	TGTGCTCTTGGGGGCCTCTCTGACTGGGGGATTGCCCTCTTCTTT	CALGGLSDWGIALFF
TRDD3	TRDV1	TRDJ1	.	TGTGCTCTTGGGGAAACTTATTGGGGGATAAATGGCGATAAACTCATCTTT	CALGETYWGINGDKLIF
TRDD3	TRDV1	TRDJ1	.	TGTGCTCTTGGGGACCCTAGGGCAACTCAACAGGTACTGGGGGATACGCGCGATAAACTCATCTTT	CALGDPRATQQVLGDTRDKLIF
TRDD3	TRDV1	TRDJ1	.	TGTGCTCTTGGGGAACCTGTACTGGGGGATACTATCACCGATAAACTCATCTTT	CALGEPVLGDTITDKLIF
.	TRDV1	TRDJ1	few	TGTGCTCTTGGGGAACTAGCGAATGGGGGCTCTTACACCGATAAACTCATCTTT	CALGELANGGSYTDKLIF
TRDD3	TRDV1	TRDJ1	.	TGTGCTCTCCTGGAACGGGGGATATTAGTGGACACCGATAAACTCATCTTT	CALLERGILVDTDKLIF
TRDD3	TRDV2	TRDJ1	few	TGTGCCTGTGAACAACTGGGGGATACACGCTCCGATAAACTCATCTTT	CACEQLGDTRSDKLIF
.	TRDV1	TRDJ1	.	TGTGCTCTTGGGAACCGCCCCCCCCACGGGCATAAACTCATCTTT	CALGNRPPHGHKLIF
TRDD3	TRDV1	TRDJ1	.	TGTGCTCTTGGGGAACAGCACGTGATACTGGGGGATACGCGCACCGATAAACTCATCTTT	CALGEQHVILGDTRTDKLIF
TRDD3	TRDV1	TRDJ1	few	TGTGCTCTTGGGGATCTTTCTCCGTGGGGGATACCAGTGTGCACCGATAAACTCATCTTT	CALGDLSPWGIPVCTDKLIF
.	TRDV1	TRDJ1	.	TGTGCTCTTGGGGATCGAGTATCTTCCTACCGTACTGGGGGCGATAAACTCATCTTT	CALGDRVSSYRTGGDKLIF
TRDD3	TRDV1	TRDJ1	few	TGTGCTCTTGGGGCAAAATACTACCTGGGGGATCCCACCGATAAACTCATCTTT	CALGAKYYLGDPTDKLIF
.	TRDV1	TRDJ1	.	TGTGCTCTTGGGGAAGGTTACCCTGCTGGTGTTGTAGCTTGGTACACCGATAAACTCATCTTT	CALGEGYPAGVVAWYTDKLIF
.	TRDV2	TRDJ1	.	TGTGCCTGTCCCACTCTCTGTTTTAGAGACACCGATAAACTCATCTTT	CACPTLCFRDTDKLIF
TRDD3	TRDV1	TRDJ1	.	TGTGCTCTTGGGGAACTGTCCGATGGGGGACTGTACACCGATAAACTCATCTTT	CALGELSDGGLYTDKLIF
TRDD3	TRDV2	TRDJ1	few	TGTGCCTGTGACACCAGGGCAGGTACTGGGGGATACGAGGACACCGATAAACTCATCTTT	CACDTRAGTGGYEDTDKLIF
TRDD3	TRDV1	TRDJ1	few	TGTGCTCTTGGGGAACTAGCCCTTCGTCCGTACTGGGGTGGACCGAGGACCGATAAACTCATCTTT	CALGELALRPYWGGPRTDKLIF
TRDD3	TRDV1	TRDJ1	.	TGTGCTCTTGGGGAACTCCATCCTTGCGACTGGGGGATACACAACACCGATAAACTCATCTTT	CALGELHPCDWGIHNTDKLIF
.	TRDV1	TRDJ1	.	TGTGCTCTTGGGGTTCTGTTTTCCTACCCCGTGGGGGACACCGTGACCGATAAACTCATCTTT	CALGVLFSYPVGDTVTDKLIF
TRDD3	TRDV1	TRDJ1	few	TGTGCTCTTGGGTCTTCCTACACCAAGTACTGGGGGATACGCCCACCGACCACCGATAAACTCATCTTT	CALGSSYTKYWGIRPPTTDKLIF
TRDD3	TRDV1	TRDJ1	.	TGTGCTCTTGGGTCTCGCCTTACTGGGGGGACTTTAGCCGATAAACTCATCTTT	CALGSRLTGGTLADKLIF
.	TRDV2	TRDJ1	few	TGTGCCTGTGGTTGCTGGGAGGGACCCGGCGCCGATAAACTCATCTTT	CACGCWEGPGADKLIF
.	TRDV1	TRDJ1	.	TGTGCTCTTGGGGAACTAAGGCCCCCACGACGACATAAACTCATCTTT	CALGELRPPRRHKLIF
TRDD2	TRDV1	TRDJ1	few	TGTGCTCTTGGGTCTCCTCTTCCTACGTTGGACACCGATAAACTCATCTTT	CALGSPLPTLDTDKLIF
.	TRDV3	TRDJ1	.	TGTGCCTTTTCACGCCGCGTCGGATCAACATACACCGATAAACTCATCTTT	CAFSRRVGSTYTDKLIF
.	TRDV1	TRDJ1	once	TGTGCTCTTGGGGCCCAACGTGATACTAACCCCGATAAACTCATCTTT	CALGAQRDTNPDKLIF
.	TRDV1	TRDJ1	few	TGTGCTCTTGGGGAAGGGGGACGGGTCTACACCGATAAACTCATCTTT	CALGEGGRVYTDKLIF
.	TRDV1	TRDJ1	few	TGTGCTCTTGGGGATGGCCTTCCTAAGCTGGGGGACCACACCGATAAACTCATCTTT	CALGDGLPKLGDHTDKLIF
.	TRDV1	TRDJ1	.	TGTGCTCTTGGGGAACTTTGGGGGCAAAAATTGTACACCGATAAACTCATCTTT	CALGELWGQKLYTDKLIF
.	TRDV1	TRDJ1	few	TGTGCTCTTGGGGCGCAAGATAAACTCATCTTT	CALGAQDKLIF
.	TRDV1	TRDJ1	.	TGTGCTCTTGGGTCCTTCCACCGTACACAGTACACCGATAAACTCATCTTT	CALGSFHRTQYTDKLIF
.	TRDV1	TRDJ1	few	TGTGCTCTTGGGGAGCTTCCTCTCCGGGGGAGAAACACCGATAAACTCATCTTT	CALGELPLRGRNTDKLIF
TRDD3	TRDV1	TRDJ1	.	TGTGCTCTGACGAATGACTGGGGGATACTCCGCACCGATAAACTCATCTTT	CALTNDWGILRTDKLIF
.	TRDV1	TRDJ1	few	TGTGCTCTTGGGGAACTGTACCCTTGGGGAATGGGGTACCTTACCGATAAACTCATCTTT	CALGELYPWGMGYLTDKLIF
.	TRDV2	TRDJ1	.	TGTGCCTGTCCAAAACGGATACTTGGTAAACTCATCTTT	CACPKRILGKLIF
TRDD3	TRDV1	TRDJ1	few	TGTGCTCTTGGGGAAGTCTGGCCTTTACCACTGGGGGATAAGCTCAACGATAAACTCATCTTT	CALGEVWPLPLGDKLNDKLIF
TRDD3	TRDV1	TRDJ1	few	TGTGCTCTTGGGGAACTCCCACTTCCTTCTACTGGGGGATTTTTCCATAAACTCATCTTT	CALGELPLPSTGGFFHKLIF
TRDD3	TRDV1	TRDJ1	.	TGTGCTCTTGGGGAACTCTTACGGTCGGCCCTTCCGCAAGGGGGATACTGCGGGGCAAAACTCATCTTT	CALGELLRSALPQGGYCGAKLIF
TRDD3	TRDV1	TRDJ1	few	TGTGCTCTTGGGGACTGGGGGTTTTTCACCGATAAACTCATCTTT	CALGDWGFFTDKLIF
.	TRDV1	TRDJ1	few	TGTGCTCTTGGAGTAGGCCCCTCCGGCATTACCCACTCTTTACCCGGTAAACTCATCTTT	CALGVGPSGITHSLPGKLIF
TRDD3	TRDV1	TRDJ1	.	TGTGCTCTGGACTACGGCCCTACTGGGGAATCTTCCGATAAACTCATCTTT	CALDYGPTGESSDKLIF
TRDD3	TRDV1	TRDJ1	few	TGTGCTCTTGGGGAACTTGAAAGGAGGGTACTTCCCACTTTTAACTGGGGGCAAGCCGATAAACTCATCTTT	CALGELERRVLPTFNWGQADKLIF
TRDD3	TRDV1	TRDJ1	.	TGTGCTCTTGGGGAACTTTTCCGAGGGGATAGGCTCATCTTT	CALGELFRGDRLIF
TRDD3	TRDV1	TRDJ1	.	TGTGCTCTTGGGGAACTGTGTATGGGGGATAAGACCCATAAACTCATCTTT	CALGELCMGDKTHKLIF
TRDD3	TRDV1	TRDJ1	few	TGTGCTCTTGGGGTACTACGAGGGATACGCGCGTACACCGATAAACTCATCTTT	CALGVLRGIRAYTDKLIF
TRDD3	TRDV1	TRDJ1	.	TGTGCTCTTGGGGACCTACCCCTCTTTCGCGTACTGGGGGGTCCCTACACCGATAAACTCATCTTT	CALGDLPLFRVLGGPYTDKLIF
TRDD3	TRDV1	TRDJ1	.	TGTGCTCTTGGGGAGGAGACTAGGTGGGGGATCGGTTTCCACCCGTACACCGATAAACTCATCTTT	CALGEETRWGIGFHPYTDKLIF
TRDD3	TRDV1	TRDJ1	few	TGTGCTCTTGGGGAACCCGCACTGGGGGATACGCGGATTAAACTCATCTTT	CALGEPALGDTRIKLIF
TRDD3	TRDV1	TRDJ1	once	TGTGCTCTTGGGGAACTTAAGGGGATAAGAGTTGGCACCGATAAACTCATCTTT	CALGELKGIRVGTDKLIF
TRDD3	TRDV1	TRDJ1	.	TGTGCTCTTGGGGACGGCCTCCTTGAGGGACTACTGGGGGATACGCATAGCGATAAACTCATCTTT	CALGDGLLEGLLGDTHSDKLIF